Presented here are 9 T cell receptor beta chains from one specimen sequenced in a study of cytomegalovirus exposure and HLA in healthy donors. Primers: 60 Vbeta forward and 13 Jbeta reverse. The table came from immunoSEQ multiplex PCR; TCRdb's copy has only in-frame clones and leaves some out. The sample has about 120,000 clones; roughly 69% are singletons. Sample: PBMCs. The receptors shown here come from a human donor in good health.

V gene TRBV12-5 combines with J gene TRBJ2-5; 10 bases agree with TRBD1. J was trimmed by 5 bases and V by 5 bases; bases with no gene match: 2. There are 13 residues in the CDR3. CDR1 and CDR2 from the germline V gene are LGHNT and FRNRAP. The CDR3 DNA reads as TGTGCTAGTGGTCCGGACAGGGGGGAGACCCAGTACTTC. It codes for CASGPDRGETQYF.

The CDR3 DNA reads TGTGCCAGCAGTGTGTCCGGGACAGGAGGGACCGGGGAGCTGTTTTTT. It codes for CASSVSGTGGTGELFF. This chain connects TRBV2 to TRBJ2-2; 8 nucleotides match TRBD1. CDR3 length equals 16 residues. The ends lost 4 bases at V and 5 bases at J; junction bases unmatched: 9. Germline V gene lookup returns CDR1 SNHLY and CDR2 FYNNEI. Variable domain in full (rest from reference TRBV2 and TRBJ2-2): EPEVTQTPSHQVTQMGQEVILRCVPISNHLYFYWYRQILGQKVEFLVSFYNNEISEKSEIFDDQFSVERPDGSNFTLKIRSTKLEDSAMYFCASSVSGTGGTGELFFGEGSRLTVL.

In this sample, this clone turned up a few times. This rearrangement joins TRBV27 to TRBJ2-7, with D perhaps TRBD2 (5 bases). The CDR3 contains 15 residues. Germline V lookup: CDR1 MNHEY, CDR2 SMNVEV (reference sequence). V was shortened by 5 bases and J by 6 bases, with 20 bases between the two germline ends. The CDR3 spells CASSLKALTGSEQYF. Here the CDR3 DNA reads TGTGCCAGCAGTCTGAAAGCGCTGACTGGGAGCGAGCAGTACTTC.

V gene TRBV5-5 combines with J gene TRBJ1-5; 8 nucleotides align to TRBD1. Germline-derived CDR1 and CDR2 are SGHKS and YYEKEE (reference sequence). This CDR3 comprises 15 residues. V lost 6 bases, J lost 4 bases, and 9 bases stayed unmatched. As DNA, the CDR3 is TGTGCCAGCACCGTGACAGGGGACGGGAATCAGCCCCAGCATTTT. It encodes CASTVTGDGNQPQHF.

This clone occurred once. The chain employs TRBV5-6 and TRBJ2-1; the D gene is possibly TRBD2 (6 bases). Germline assignment: CDR1 SGHDT and CDR2 YYEEEE. This CDR3 is 15 amino acids long. Trimming removed 0 bases from V and 5 bases from J, with 12 bases in between. The CDR3 spells CASSLGAGTDNEQFF. DNA of the CDR3: TGTGCCAGCAGCTTGGGGGCGGGGACCGACAATGAGCAGTTCTTC.

This clone was recorded a few times. V and J are TRBV9 and TRBJ2-3; D unresolved. Germline V gene sequence: CDR1 SGDLS, CDR2 YYNGEE. The length of the CDR3 is 12 residues. Trimming stripped 2 bases from V and 2 bases from J, with 3 bases between. This CDR3 reads CASSVYTDTQYF. CDR3 nucleotides: TGTGCCAGCAGCGTTTACACAGATACGCAGTATTTT.

This clone was picked up one time. J is TRBJ1-4 and V is TRBV5-1; no firm D call. CDR3 size: 14 residues. Trimming stripped 0 bases from V and 11 bases from J, with 14 bases between. The V gene's germline CDR1 is SGHRS and CDR2 YFSETQ. CDR3 residues: CASSLAGSSGKLFF. The CDR3 region has the DNA TGCGCCAGCAGCTTGGCGGGTAGTAGTGGCAAACTGTTTTTT.

A few counts support this clone. This rearrangement joins TRBV6-1 to TRBJ1-4; D not certain. The CDR3 totals 13 residues. CDR1 is MNHNS, CDR2 SASEGT, per germline. V was cut by 3 bases and J by 5 bases, with 7 bases left in between. CDR3 amino acids: CASSDRQNEKLFF. The CDR3 nucleotides are TGTGCCAGCAGTGACAGGCAGAATGAAAAACTGTTTTTT.

The chain joins TRBV28 to TRBJ2-7; TRBD2 agrees at 8 bases. CDR1 and CDR2 from the germline V gene are MDHEN and SYDVKM. Trimming cost V 6 bases and J 2 bases; bases outside gene matches: 12. The CDR3 is 16 residues long. In DNA form, the CDR3 reads TGTGCCAGCAGCCCCCCGGGGGGTAGCGGGACCTACGAGCAGTACTTC. As protein: CASSPPGGSGTYEQYF.